The 27 T cell receptor beta chains below come from one sample, sequenced in a study of T cell responses to AZD1222 COVID-19 vaccine. Profiled with immunoSEQ multiplex PCR; TCRdb holds only in-frame clones, not every one. The profile shows over 150,000 clones, approximately 90% of them singletons. The starting material was peripheral blood, obtained on day 0 of AZD1222 vaccination. These receptors all come from an adult in good health.

The chain joins TRBV12-3 or TRBV12-4 to TRBJ1-5; a weak D match, TRBD1 (6 bases). The CDR3 totals 12 residues. Between the trimmed V and J ends, which lost 5 bases and 11 bases, there was a span of 13 bases. The CDR3 nucleotides read TGTGCCAGCAGTGAACAGGGATCTTCCCAGCATTTT. Translating it yields CASSEQGSSQHF.

This chain links TRBV7-9 with TRBJ2-1; D unclear. Germline V gives CDR1 SEHNR, CDR2 FQNEAQ (reference sequence). This CDR3 is 15 amino acids long. V was cut by 0 bases and J by 8 bases, with 14 bases left in between. CDR3 region: CASSLAPTPSHEQFF. The CDR3 DNA reads TGTGCCAGCAGCTTAGCTCCCACTCCATCCCATGAGCAGTTCTTC. Full variable domain (remainder filled in from reference TRBV7-9 and TRBJ2-1): DTGVSQNPRHKITKRGQNVTFRCDPISEHNRLYWYRQTLGQGPEFLTYFQNEAQLEKSRLLSDRFSAERPKGSFSTLEIQRTEQGDSAMYLCASSLAPTPSHEQFFGPGTRLTVL.

In nucleotides, the CDR3 is TGCGCCAGCAGCTCCCCGGGGGGCTATGGCTACACCTTC. Translated: CASSSPGGYGYTF. V gene TRBV4-3 combines with J gene TRBJ1-2, with a tentative D call TRBD1 (5 bases). CDR3 size: 13 residues. Germline CDR1 is LGHNA and CDR2 is YSLEER. Between the trimmed V and J ends, which lost 5 bases and 4 bases, there was a span of 11 bases.

This clone was seen only once. The V call is TRBV5-6, the J call TRBJ1-6, with D perhaps TRBD1 (6 bases). CDR1 and CDR2 (germline): SGHDT, YYEEEE. This CDR3 region has 17 residues. Trimming left V 2 bases short and J 4 bases short, with 16 bases between. The CDR3 loop is CASSLGGAAGYNSPLHF. In nucleotides, the CDR3 is TGTGCCAGCAGCTTAGGGGGGGCAGCTGGGTATAATTCACCCCTCCACTTT. Using reference TRBV5-6 and TRBJ1-6 for the parts outside the CDR3, the full variable domain is DAGVTQSPTHLIKTRGQQVTLRCSPKSGHDTVSWYQQALGQGPQFIFQYYEEEERQRGNFPDRFSGHQFPNYSSELNVNALLLGDSALYLCASSLGGAAGYNSPLHFGNGTRLTVT.

The V gene is TRBV19, the J gene TRBJ1-5, with a weak D call TRBD1 (5 bases). Germline CDR1 is LNHDA and CDR2 is SQIVND (reference sequence). Trimming took 5 bases from V and 4 from J, leaving 18 bases between them. CDR3 length equals 16 residues. The CDR3: CASSPREGRNNQPQHF. CDR3 sequence (DNA): TGTGCCAGTAGTCCTCGGGAGGGGCGCAATAATCAGCCCCAGCATTTT.

Details on this clone: A read error may account for a junction end that differs from germline. V gene TRBV5-6 combines with J gene TRBJ2-1; TRBD1 matches 9 bases. Germline CDR1 and CDR2: SGHDT and YYEEEE. This CDR3 has 14 residues. CDR3 region: CASSPAGTGRRLVF. Written as DNA, the CDR3 is TGTGCCAGCAGCCCAGCCGGGACAGGGCGGCGGCTGGTCTTC.

The V call is TRBV7-9, the J call TRBJ1-2; no firm D call. The ends were cut back, 5 bases at V and 9 bases at J, with 16 bases in the middle. This CDR3 is 13 amino acids long. Germline CDR1 reads SEHNR; CDR2 reads FQNEAQ (reference sequence). The CDR3 nucleotides are TGTGCCAGCAGCCTGGGAAGTCAGGCCAGCTACACCTTC. It is translated as CASSLGSQASYTF.

The chain has TRBV5-4 and TRBJ1-1; TRBD1 might be the D (5 bases). Trimming stripped 6 bases from V and 2 bases from J, with 14 bases between. The CDR3 consists of 14 residues. The germline gives CDR1 SGHNT, CDR2 YYREEE (reference sequence). CDR3 in amino acids: CASTLRGLNTEAFF. CDR3 bases: TGTGCCAGCACTCTGAGGGGTTTAAACACTGAAGCTTTCTTT.

V gene TRBV28 combines with J gene TRBJ1-4; 10 bases agree with TRBD1. Germline V gives CDR1 MDHEN, CDR2 SYDVKM. The CDR3 covers 15 residues. The J segment lost 8 bases and the V segment lost 5 bases, leaving 8 bases of the junction unmatched. The CDR3 is CASSPRGQGNEKLFF. The DNA of the CDR3 is TGTGCCAGCAGTCCTCGGGGACAGGGGAACGAAAAACTGTTTTTT. The full variable domain, rest sourced from reference TRBV28 and TRBJ1-4, is DVKVTQSSRYLVKRTGEKVFLECVQDMDHENMFWYRQDPGLGLRLIYFSYDVKMKEKGDIPEGYSVSREKKERFSLILESASTNQTSMYLCASSPRGQGNEKLFFGSGTQLSVL.

J is TRBJ1-1 and V is TRBV28, with 7 bases matching TRBD1. V dropped 5 bases and J dropped 4; count of bases not matched to a gene: 7. The CDR3 extends over 14 amino acids. Per the germline V gene, CDR1 is MDHEN and CDR2 is SYDVKM. CDR3 coding DNA: TGTGCCAGCAGTCTAACAGGGGTGCGCACTGAAGCTTTCTTT. It specifies CASSLTGVRTEAFF.

This clone has more than one count but fewer than ten. The CDR3 loop reads CASSQDWLAGGEQYF. The CDR3 nucleotides are TGCGCCAGCAGCCAAGATTGGCTAGCGGGGGGGGAGCAGTACTTC. The rearrangement uses TRBV4-3 and TRBJ2-7; TRBD2 agrees at 12 bases. Per the germline V gene, CDR1 is LGHNA and CDR2 is YSLEER. Germline trimming cut 0 bases from V and 7 bases from J; bases unmatched to any gene: 4. This CDR3 has 15 residues.

This chain connects TRBV7-8 to TRBJ2-7; 7 positions agree with TRBD1. The CDR3 runs to 15 residues. CDR1 SGHVS and CDR2 FQNEAQ come from the germline V gene. Trimming removed 5 bases from V and 2 bases from J; junction bases left unmatched: 9. The CDR3 spells CASSTRPGTAYEQYF. CDR3 coding DNA: TGTGCCAGCAGCACAAGACCCGGGACAGCCTACGAGCAGTACTTC.

V gene TRBV7-9 combines with J gene TRBJ1-4; 7 nucleotides match TRBD1. Germline CDR1 reads SEHNR; CDR2 reads FQNEAQ (reference sequence). The CDR3 loop spans 17 amino acids. After removal of 4 bases from V and 8 bases from J, the junction contained 16 bases not matched to a gene. In DNA form, the CDR3 reads TGTGCCAGCAGCTCACCAATTACGACAGGGTCAAGGGAAAAACTGTTTTTT. It translates to CASSSPITTGSREKLFF.

This rearrangement joins TRBV9 to TRBJ1-4; possible D gene TRBD1, 5 bases. The V end lost 3 bases, the J end lost 6 bases, and 18 bases lay between the germline ends. This CDR3 is built from 16 residues. CDR1 SGDLS and CDR2 YYNGEE come from the germline V gene. CDR3 nucleotide sequence: TGTGCCAGCAGCGCCGAATCAGGGTTAATTGATGAAAAACTGTTTTTT. Translating it yields CASSAESGLIDEKLFF. The full variable domain, in which reference TRBV9 and TRBJ1-4 provide the parts outside the CDR3, is DSGVTQTPKHLITATGQRVTLRCSPRSGDLSVYWYQQSLDQGLQFLIQYYNGEERAKGNILERFSAQQFPDLHSELNLSSLELGDSALYFCASSAESGLIDEKLFFGSGTQLSVL.

V is TRBV23-1 and J is TRBJ2-1; 10 bases align to TRBD2. TRBV23-1 is an open reading frame whose function is uncertain. The CDR3 extends over 15 amino acids. V shed 3 bases, J shed 10 bases, and the junction held 9 bases outside the gene matches. The CDR3 spells CASSQPSGGDREQFF. CDR3 in DNA: TGCGCCAGCAGTCAGCCCAGCGGGGGGGATCGGGAGCAGTTCTTC.

This clone was detected only a few times. The chain is built from TRBV11-2 and TRBJ2-5; no reliable D call. This CDR3 has 13 residues. Trimming stripped 5 bases from V and 5 bases from J, with 12 bases between. Germline V CDR1 and CDR2: SGHAT, FQNNGV. The CDR3 sequence is CASSPSDGETQYF. In DNA form, the CDR3 reads TGTGCCAGCAGCCCGTCCGACGGGGAGACCCAGTACTTC.

The chain recombines TRBV20-1 with TRBJ2-7; maybe TRBD1 (5 bases). The CDR3 sequence is 12 residues long. V was pared by 3 bases and J by 2 bases, with 8 bases between. CDR1 and CDR2 (germline): DFQATT, SNEGSKA (reference sequence). The CDR3 is CSASWGAYEQYF. The CDR3 coding sequence is TGCAGTGCTAGTTGGGGCGCCTACGAGCAGTACTTC.

The chain carries TRBV28 and TRBJ1-1, with a weak D call TRBD1 (5 bases). CDR1 MDHEN and CDR2 SYDVKM come from the germline V gene. The V end lost 2 bases, the J end lost 3 bases, and 10 bases lay between the germline ends. This CDR3 contains 14 residues. CDR3 sequence (DNA): TGTGCCAGCAGTTTAGGGGGACGGTACACTGAAGCTTTCTTT. Encoded protein: CASSLGGRYTEAFF.

The rearrangement uses TRBV6-2 or TRBV6-3 and TRBJ2-6, with TRBD1 matching 7 bases. This CDR3 spans 18 amino acids. Germline V gives CDR1 MNHEY, CDR2 SVGEGT. V lost 5 bases and J lost 0; bases outside the gene matches: 10. In DNA form, the CDR3 reads TGTGCCAGCAGTAACCCGGGACAGTTTGCCTCTGGGGCCAACGTCCTGACTTTC. Translated, it gives CASSNPGQFASGANVLTF.

V gene TRBV18 combines with J gene TRBJ1-1; 10 bases agree with TRBD1. Trimming took 3 bases from V and 11 from J; bases not matched to a gene: 9. CDR1 and CDR2 (germline): KGHSH, LQKENI. The CDR3 consists of 14 residues. The CDR3 here is CASSPPGTGERAFF. The CDR3 DNA reads as TGTGCCAGCTCACCCCCCGGGACAGGGGAACGGGCTTTCTTT.

As concerns this clone: Other DNA sequences from this sample encode an identical CDR3 as well. The rearrangement uses TRBV19 and TRBJ2-7; D is unresolved. The germline V gene has CDR1 LNHDA and CDR2 SQIVND (reference sequence). This CDR3 spans 13 amino acids. V gave up 1 base and J gave up 2 bases, with 6 bases separating them. CDR3 nucleotide sequence: TGTGCCAGTAGTATAGGGACCGCCTACGAGCAGTACTTC. It specifies CASSIGTAYEQYF.

This chain uses TRBV5-5 with TRBJ1-1; perhaps TRBD1 as D (5 bases). V shed 4 bases and J shed 11 bases, with 15 bases lying between them. This CDR3 spans 12 amino acids. Looked up from germline, CDR1 is SGHKS and CDR2 is YYEKEE (reference sequence). CDR3 protein: CASSGDSLEAFF. As DNA, the CDR3 is TGTGCCAGCAGCGGTGACAGTTTGGAGGCTTTCTTT.

The rearrangement uses TRBV4-1 and TRBJ1-1, with a tentative D call TRBD1 (5 bases). The V gene lost 1 base and the J gene lost 0 bases, with 12 bases spanning the gap. The CDR3 covers 16 residues. CDR1 is MGHRA, CDR2 YSYEKL, per germline. CDR3 residues: CASSQVPRAMNTEAFF. In DNA, the CDR3 is TGCGCCAGCAGCCAAGTTCCCAGGGCGATGAACACTGAAGCTTTCTTT.

In DNA, the CDR3 is TGTGCCAGCAGCTACTCAGGGAGCTACAATGAGCAGTTCTTC. As protein: CASSYSGSYNEQFF. V gene TRBV3-1 (or the pseudogene TRBV3-2) combines with J gene TRBJ2-1, with D possibly called TRBD1 or TRBD2 (5 bases each). Germline V gives CDR1 LGHDT, CDR2 YNNKEL (reference sequence). CDR3 length equals 14 residues. V was cut by 5 bases and J by 3 bases, with 11 bases left in between.

This chain links TRBV2 with TRBJ2-5, with 10 bases lining up with TRBD2. The CDR3 loop spans 16 amino acids. Losses at the gene ends were 6 bases for V and 4 bases for J; bases not matched to a gene: 11. Per the germline V gene, CDR1 is SNHLY and CDR2 is FYNNEI. CDR3 sequence (DNA): TGTGCCAGCAGGCCCGCTAGCGGGGGAAGGGGAGAGACCCAGTACTTC. It specifies CASRPASGGRGETQYF.

The rearrangement links TRBV12-5 to TRBJ2-1; 10 bases are shared with TRBD2. The CDR3 is 14 residues long. Germline lookup yields CDR1 LGHNT and CDR2 FRNRAP. The trim removed 5 bases at V and 8 bases at J, leaving 6 bases unmatched. CDR3 sequence reads: CASGLAGVLDEQFF. CDR3 sequence (DNA): TGTGCTAGTGGTCTAGCGGGGGTATTGGATGAGCAGTTCTTC. The full variable domain, completed using reference TRBV12-5 and TRBJ2-1, is DARVTQTPRHKVTEMGQEVTMRCQPILGHNTVFWYRQTMMQGLELLAYFRNRAPLDDSGMPKDRFSAEMPDATLATLKIQPSEPRDSAVYFCASGLAGVLDEQFFGPGTRLTVL.

The V and J genes are TRBV27 and TRBJ1-5; D is undetermined. The CDR3 has 12 residues. V shed 5 bases and J shed 7 bases, with 9 bases lying between them. Germline V CDR1 and CDR2: MNHEY, SMNVEV (reference sequence). DNA for the CDR3: TGTGCCAGCAGTGGGCGGGAACAGCCCCAGCATTTT. Translated: CASSGREQPQHF.